This T cell receptor beta chain was documented in a study of neurological immune-mediated disorders (dated by TCRdb to the late 2010s). Concerning the study at large: Of the 35 or so multiple sclerosis patients, 31 had relapsing-remitting MS and 3 had secondary progressive MS. Peripheral blood TCR-beta repertoires from patients with HTLV-I-associated myelopathy (HAM/TSP), patients with multiple sclerosis, and healthy controls were compared in the study using UMI-based sequencing. The 90 to 120 TCR-beta libraries covered PBMC samples along with longitudinal samples, technical triplicates, and paired sorted CD4+ and CD8+ T-cell subsets. The cohort was made up of about 66 subjects, consisting of some 15 HAM/TSP patients, around 35 multiple sclerosis patients and approximately 20 healthy controls. Study-wide findings and limitations: Across subjects, expanded clones never shared an identical CDR3 amino acid sequence, which suggests that the TCR-beta repertoires in every group were private. No clinical or MRI features were associated with the MS cluster, and the authors said that larger cohorts are needed. In phylogenetic analysis, the repertoires of 18 of 34 MS patients grouped into a cluster of related CDR3 sequences, which suggests a possible signature at the repertoire level. TCR clonal expansion was greatest in HAM/TSP patients and smallest in MS patients, who ranked below even healthy controls.

For the unsorted PBMC libraries, 2 million PBMCs were stored in RNAlater at -80 degrees C until RNA extraction and were used to generate the libraries. Multiple sclerosis patients were enrolled in a US clinical protocol under which disease progression was evaluated by magnetic resonance imaging. PBMCs were separated from peripheral blood using Ficoll-Hypaque density gradient centrifugation and then cryopreserved in liquid nitrogen. This clonotype was counted ten times or more. The antigen it binds to is not known. Base-call qualities are not available, and no considerably larger clone is one nucleotide away. cDNA was synthesized by template-switch 5'RACE using a primer carrying a 10-nucleotide random unique molecular identifier by which each TCR transcript was tagged. Over 190 million TCR-beta sequences, covering 15-18 subjects, were produced in each sequencing run. The RNeasy kit was used for extraction of total RNA. Using the KAPA Real-time Library Amplification kit, TCR-beta VDJ regions were amplified with primers for the TCR constant region and the 5'RACE anchor. Sample indexes and Illumina adaptors were added in a first PCR, after which library yield was increased in a second PCR. After Ampure bead purification, the roughly 650 bp TCR product was size-selected on a 2% E-gel SizeSelection system. Before pooling, library quality was checked on a Bioanalyzer, concentration was measured with Qubit, and libraries were quantified with the Kapa Library Quantification kit. An Illumina HiSeq 2500 was used to sequence the libraries paired-end at 2 x 150 bp. To increase sequence diversity, roughly 24-32% phiX was spiked into each library pool. Turning to the authors' computational methods: The UMI-based MiGEC pipeline processed quality-filtered reads and removed over 80% of raw TCR sequences during error correction. VDJ genes were aligned to IMGT germline references, and each clonotype was defined by a unique CDR3 amino acid sequence together with V-J genes. VDJtools evaluated clonal expansion, Shannon diversity and CDR3 relatedness (CalcPairwiseDistances, ClusterSamples); CLCbio workbench built phylogenetic trees. Expanded clones were defined as having at least 8 unique UMIs, based on coefficient-of-variation modelling across technical triplicates. TCRdb's own reprocessing of the public reads used fastp at Q25 and MiXCR and kept productive beta chains. Each record represents a unique CDR3 protein, reported with the most common genes and DNA among its rows. For this entry, the V and J calls and clone size follow TCRdb and not the study's own pipeline. The sample records approximately 100,000 distinct CDR3 sequences, 3% to 4% of which are singletons. The top ten clones comprise about 6% of the sample.

Taken from cysteine to phenylalanine, the CDR3 has 16 residues. Only the CDR3 region is kept as DNA, spanning 48 bases read in frame from base 1. The CDR1 and CDR2 encoded by the germline V gene are SGHRS and YFSETQ. Deletion took 5 bases off V and 0 bases off J, with a span of 18 bases between the germline ends. The source of this sequence is a woman under 30 with multiple sclerosis. The chain joins TRBV5-1 to TRBJ2-7; the D gene is perhaps TRBD1 or TRBD2, as each covers 5 bases. The specimen was PBMCs. The CDR3 here reads CASRMELGAASYEQYF. The DNA reads as follows: TGCGCCAGCAGAATGGAACTCGGGGCTGCCTCCTACGAGCAGTACTTC.